This is a list of T cell receptor beta chains from one sample in a study of T cells in Graves' hyperthyroidism and ophthalmopathy. From the multiplex PCR reads, TCRdb called clonotypes with MiXCR, one entry per CDR3 protein. The table lists 350,000 to 400,000 distinct CDR3 sequences, about a fifth of them singletons. Sequenced material: blood. The receptor set was obtained from a woman between 18 and 29 years old with Graves' hyperthyroidism. The CDR3 runs from the conserved cysteine through the conserved F or W. D genes are given only for firm matches. The listing skips clone size in some rows; elsewhere it reads once, few, many or a size class.

CDR3aa: CASSWMTGDYGYTF
CDR3nt: TGTGCCAGCAGCTGGATGACAGGGGACTATGGCTACACCTTC
v_gene: TRBV7-9
d_gene: TRBD1
len: 14
abundance: many
j_gene: TRBJ1-2

CDR3aa: CASSAGLAGASFGELFF
CDR3nt: TGCGCCAGCAGCGCGGGACTAGCGGGGGCCTCGTTCGGGGAGCTGTTTTTT
v_gene: TRBV5-1
d_gene: TRBD2
len: 17
abundance: .
j_gene: TRBJ2-2

CDR3aa: CASTFDSVSTEAFF
CDR3nt: TGTGCCAGCACCTTTGACAGTGTAAGCACTGAAGCTTTCTTT
v_gene: TRBV2
d_gene: .
len: 14
abundance: many
j_gene: TRBJ1-1

CDR3aa: CASSFYSYEQYF
CDR3nt: TGTGCCAGCAGTTTCTACAGCTACGAGCAGTACTTC
v_gene: TRBV12-3/TRBV12-4
d_gene: .
len: 12
abundance: many
j_gene: TRBJ2-7

CDR3aa: CASSLAIEDTEAFF
CDR3nt: TGTGCCAGCAGCCTGGCGATTGAGGACACTGAAGCTTTCTTT
v_gene: TRBV7-2
d_gene: .
len: 14
abundance: many
j_gene: TRBJ1-1

CDR3aa: CSATYGSYSGNTIYF
CDR3nt: TGCAGTGCTACATACGGGAGCTACTCTGGAAACACCATATATTTT
v_gene: TRBV20-1
d_gene: .
len: 15
abundance: many
j_gene: TRBJ1-3

CDR3aa: CASSETSGRAIDEQYF
CDR3nt: TGTGCCAGCAGCGAAACTAGCGGGAGGGCCATCGACGAGCAGTACTTC
v_gene: TRBV28
d_gene: TRBD2
len: 16
abundance: .
j_gene: TRBJ2-7

CDR3aa: CASRTGGDSPLHF
CDR3nt: TGTGCCAGCAGGACAGGGGGCGATTCACCCCTCCACTTT
v_gene: TRBV27
d_gene: TRBD1
len: 13
abundance: many
j_gene: TRBJ1-6

CDR3aa: CSATGHLNRDGYTF
CDR3nt: TGCAGTGCGACAGGACACTTAAATCGTGATGGCTACACCTTC
v_gene: TRBV20-1
d_gene: .
len: 14
abundance: few
j_gene: TRBJ1-2

CDR3aa: CASSAQGLSYTF
CDR3nt: TGTGCCAGCAGCGCACAGGGGCTTAGCTACACCTTC
v_gene: TRBV6-1
d_gene: TRBD1
len: 12
abundance: many
j_gene: TRBJ1-2

CDR3aa: CASSEVWVQETQYF
CDR3nt: TGTGCCAGCAGTGAAGTCTGGGTTCAGGAGACCCAGTACTTC
v_gene: TRBV6-1
d_gene: .
len: 14
abundance: .
j_gene: TRBJ2-5

CDR3aa: CASSLGTFGEQYF
CDR3nt: TGTGCCAGCAGTTTGGGAACGTTCGGTGAGCAGTACTTC
v_gene: TRBV12-3/TRBV12-4
d_gene: .
len: 13
abundance: many
j_gene: TRBJ2-7

CDR3aa: CASRGGFQETQYF
CDR3nt: TGTGCCAGCAGGGGGGGGTTCCAAGAGACCCAGTACTTC
v_gene: TRBV6-4
d_gene: TRBD2
len: 13
abundance: many
j_gene: TRBJ2-5

CDR3aa: CASTGIMNNSPLHF
CDR3nt: TGTGCCAGCACTGGGATCATGAATAATTCACCCCTCCACTTT
v_gene: TRBV6-2/TRBV6-3
d_gene: .
len: 14
abundance: few
j_gene: TRBJ1-6

CDR3aa: CASSLSKGRNPPLHF
CDR3nt: TGTGCCAGCAGTTTATCGAAGGGGCGAAATCCACCCCTCCACTTT
v_gene: TRBV27
d_gene: .
len: 15
abundance: .
j_gene: TRBJ1-6

CDR3aa: CSARNYRVGETQDF
CDR3nt: TGCAGTGCTAGGAATTACAGGGTGGGGGAGACCCAGGACTTC
v_gene: TRBV20-1
d_gene: .
len: 14
abundance: .
j_gene: TRBJ2-5

CDR3aa: CASREDSPYGYTF
CDR3nt: TGTGCCAGCAGGGAAGACTCACCCTATGGCTACACCTTC
v_gene: TRBV2
d_gene: .
len: 13
abundance: many
j_gene: TRBJ1-2

CDR3aa: CASSYFDGGGDGYTF
CDR3nt: TGTGCCAGCAGTTATTTTGACGGAGGAGGGGATGGCTACACCTTC
v_gene: TRBV6-5
d_gene: .
len: 15
abundance: .
j_gene: TRBJ1-2

CDR3aa: CASSLEPGHGYTF
CDR3nt: TGTGCCAGCAGCCTAGAGCCAGGGCATGGCTACACCTTC
v_gene: TRBV6-5
d_gene: .
len: 13
abundance: many
j_gene: TRBJ1-2

CDR3aa: CASSPVSGGVYEQYF
CDR3nt: TGTGCCAGCAGCCCGGTTAGCGGGGGGGTCTACGAGCAGTACTTC
v_gene: TRBV7-2
d_gene: TRBD2
len: 15
abundance: many
j_gene: TRBJ2-7

CDR3aa: CASGMILGNIQYF
CDR3nt: TGTGCCTCGGGTATGATTTTAGGCAACATTCAGTACTTC
v_gene: TRBV30
d_gene: .
len: 13
abundance: many
j_gene: TRBJ2-4

CDR3aa: CSASNPSGGVQETQYF
CDR3nt: TGCAGTGCTAGCAACCCTAGCGGCGGAGTTCAAGAGACCCAGTACTTC
v_gene: TRBV20-1
d_gene: TRBD2
len: 16
abundance: .
j_gene: TRBJ2-5

CDR3aa: CAPGSTEAFF
CDR3nt: TGTGCCCCGGGGAGTACTGAAGCTTTCTTT
v_gene: TRBV15
d_gene: .
len: 10
abundance: many
j_gene: TRBJ1-1

CDR3aa: CASTPRGRSNTGELFF
CDR3nt: TGTGCCAGCACGCCGCGGGGGCGCTCGAACACCGGGGAGCTGTTTTTT
v_gene: TRBV28
d_gene: .
len: 16
abundance: many
j_gene: TRBJ2-2

CDR3aa: CSYTPGVNTEAFF
CDR3nt: TGCAGCTATACCCCAGGGGTTAACACTGAAGCTTTCTTT
v_gene: TRBV29-1
d_gene: .
len: 13
abundance: many
j_gene: TRBJ1-1

CDR3aa: CASSRDRAFGGYTF
CDR3nt: TGTGCCAGCAGCCGGGACAGGGCCTTTGGGGGCTACACCTTC
v_gene: TRBV27
d_gene: TRBD1
len: 14
abundance: many
j_gene: TRBJ1-2

CDR3aa: CASTKGRYGYTF
CDR3nt: TGTGCCAGCACTAAGGGGAGGTATGGCTACACCTTC
v_gene: TRBV12-3/TRBV12-4
d_gene: .
len: 12
abundance: many
j_gene: TRBJ1-2

CDR3aa: CATSSYGGFTGELFF
CDR3nt: TGTGCCACCAGCTCCTACGGAGGATTCACCGGGGAGCTGTTTTTT
v_gene: TRBV15
d_gene: .
len: 15
abundance: many
j_gene: TRBJ2-2

CDR3aa: CSAIQGYQPQHF
CDR3nt: TGCAGTGCTATACAGGGGTATCAGCCCCAGCATTTT
v_gene: TRBV20-1
d_gene: TRBD1
len: 12
abundance: many
j_gene: TRBJ1-5

CDR3aa: CASSFTGISAGNIQYF
CDR3nt: TGTGCCAGCAGTTTCACAGGGATAAGTGCAGGGAACATTCAGTACTTC
v_gene: TRBV12-3/TRBV12-4
d_gene: .
len: 16
abundance: many
j_gene: TRBJ2-4

CDR3aa: CASRRGGTGLTEAFF
CDR3nt: TGTGCCAGCAGGAGGGGAGGGACGGGCCTCACTGAAGCTTTCTTT
v_gene: TRBV6-1
d_gene: .
len: 15
abundance: many
j_gene: TRBJ1-1

CDR3aa: CASSLAPGSYEQYF
CDR3nt: TGTGCCAGCAGCTTAGCTCCAGGGTCGTACGAGCAGTACTTC
v_gene: TRBV7-8
d_gene: .
len: 14
abundance: many
j_gene: TRBJ2-7

CDR3aa: CASSLSGGLAKNIQYF
CDR3nt: TGTGCCAGCAGTTTATCCGGAGGGTTGGCCAAAAACATTCAGTACTTC
v_gene: TRBV27
d_gene: .
len: 16
abundance: many
j_gene: TRBJ2-4

CDR3aa: CASGFGGSTEAFF
CDR3nt: TGTGCTAGTGGTTTTGGGGGGAGTACTGAAGCTTTCTTT
v_gene: TRBV12-5
d_gene: .
len: 13
abundance: many
j_gene: TRBJ1-1

CDR3aa: CAISEPGGHEQYF
CDR3nt: TGTGCCATCAGTGAGCCAGGGGGCCACGAGCAGTACTTC
v_gene: TRBV10-3
d_gene: TRBD1
len: 13
abundance: .
j_gene: TRBJ2-7

CDR3aa: CASSGGSRANYGYTF
CDR3nt: TGTGCCAGCAGCGGAGGGTCTAGAGCTAACTATGGCTACACCTTC
v_gene: TRBV12-3/TRBV12-4
d_gene: .
len: 15
abundance: .
j_gene: TRBJ1-2

CDR3aa: CASSAGLFNEQYF
CDR3nt: TGTGCCAGCAGTGCTGGCCTCTTCAACGAGCAGTACTTC
v_gene: TRBV2
d_gene: .
len: 13
abundance: many
j_gene: TRBJ2-7

CDR3aa: CASTSVASANYGYTF
CDR3nt: TGTGCCAGCACGTCCGTGGCCTCAGCTAACTATGGCTACACCTTC
v_gene: TRBV12-3/TRBV12-4
d_gene: .
len: 15
abundance: many
j_gene: TRBJ1-2

CDR3aa: CASGFGGRGETQYF
CDR3nt: TGTGCCAGCGGGTTCGGCGGGAGGGGAGAGACCCAGTACTTC
v_gene: TRBV6-2/TRBV6-3
d_gene: TRBD2
len: 14
abundance: .
j_gene: TRBJ2-5

CDR3aa: CASSVRVDTEAFF
CDR3nt: TGTGCCAGCAGTGTAAGAGTGGACACTGAAGCTTTCTTT
v_gene: TRBV6-1
d_gene: .
len: 13
abundance: few
j_gene: TRBJ1-1

CDR3aa: CAWRPRVFGNTIYF
CDR3nt: TGTGCCTGGAGACCTCGGGTCTTTGGAAACACCATATATTTT
v_gene: TRBV30
d_gene: .
len: 14
abundance: many
j_gene: TRBJ1-3

CDR3aa: CASSLKNEQYF
CDR3nt: TGTGCCAGCAGTTTAAAGAACGAGCAGTACTTC
v_gene: TRBV28
d_gene: .
len: 11
abundance: many
j_gene: TRBJ2-7